This T cell receptor (beta chain) was observed in a study of technical replicates of blood from several donors. Produced via immunoSEQ multiplex PCR; TCRdb's table is partial and in-frame only. The data show 65,000 to 90,000 clones, with over 75% seen just once and about 0.25% held by the top ten. The germline V and J ends were trimmed by 5 bases and 3 bases, with 18 bases remaining between them. The CDR3 is 16 residues long. Germline CDR1 SEHNR, CDR2 FQNEAQ (reference sequence). The sequence came from a human donor in good health. The rearrangement links TRBV7-9 to TRBJ2-3; weak D call: TRBD2 (6 bases). The sequencing input was T cells isolated from PBMCs. CDR3 amino acids: CASSPARRENTDTQYF. CDR3 in DNA: TGTGCCAGCAGCCCAGCCCGACGGGAGAATACAGATACGCAGTATTTT.